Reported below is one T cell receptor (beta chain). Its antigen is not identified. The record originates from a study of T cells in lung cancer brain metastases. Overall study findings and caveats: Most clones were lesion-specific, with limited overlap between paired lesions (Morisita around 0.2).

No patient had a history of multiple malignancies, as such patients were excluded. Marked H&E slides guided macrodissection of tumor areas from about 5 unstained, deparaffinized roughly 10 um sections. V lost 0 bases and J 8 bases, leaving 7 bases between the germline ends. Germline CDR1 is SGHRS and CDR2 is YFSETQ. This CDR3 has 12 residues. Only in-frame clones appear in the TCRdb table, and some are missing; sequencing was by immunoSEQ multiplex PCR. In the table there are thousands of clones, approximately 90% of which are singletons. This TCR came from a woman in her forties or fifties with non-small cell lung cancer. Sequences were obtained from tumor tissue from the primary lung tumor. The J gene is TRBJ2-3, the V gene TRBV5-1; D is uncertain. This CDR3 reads CASSLASGTQYF. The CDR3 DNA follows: TGCGCCAGCAGCTTGGCTTCGGGTACGCAGTATTTT.